A single sample is the source of the 3 T cell receptor beta chains below, sequenced in a study of shared clonotypes between healthy human individuals. The assay was immunoSEQ multiplex PCR, and TCRdb's table has in-frame clones only and misses some. The repertoire has fewer than 700,000 clones, approximately 95% of them found once; the top ten carry about 0.11%. It was CD45RO-negative cells, positively selected for CCR7, that made up naive CD8 cells, with terminally differentiated effector memory CD45RA+ cells excluded. The specimen sequenced was naive CD8+ T cells sorted from blood. The receptors stem from a woman aged 25 to 39 in good health.

The chain recombines TRBV7-9 with TRBJ2-7, with 10 positions matching TRBD2. There are 17 residues in the CDR3. V was pared by 0 bases and J by 3 bases, with 8 bases of the junction left unmatched. The germline V gene has CDR1 SEHNR and CDR2 FQNEAQ (reference sequence). CDR3 bases: TGTGCCAGCAGCTTAGCCCACTGGACTAGCGGTTACTACGAGCAGTACTTC. Translation gives CASSLAHWTSGYYEQYF.

The chain is built from TRBV27 and TRBJ2-7, with D possibly being TRBD1 (5 bases). The V end lost 3 bases, the J end lost 2 bases, and 17 bases lay between the germline ends. Germline V gene data show CDR1 as MNHEY and CDR2 as SMNVEV (reference sequence). The CDR3 covers 16 residues. CDR3 protein: CASSFSRSGWAYEQYF. CDR3 DNA: TGTGCCAGCAGTTTCTCACGCTCAGGGTGGGCCTACGAGCAGTACTTC.

V and J are TRBV5-4 and TRBJ1-2; possible D gene TRBD1, 6 bases. This CDR3 spans 13 amino acids. The germline gives CDR1 SGHNT, CDR2 YYREEE (reference sequence). Deletions cut 0 bases from V and 4 bases from J, with 7 bases between. The CDR3 DNA is TGTGCCAGCAGCTTGGAGACAGGCTATGGCTACACCTTC. Translated, it gives CASSLETGYGYTF.